One and the same sample provided the 23 T cell receptor beta chains below, sequenced in a study of cytomegalovirus exposure and HLA in healthy donors. Researchers ran the PCR with 60 Vbeta and 13 Jbeta primers. Measured with immunoSEQ multiplex PCR; TCRdb has only the in-frame clones, and not every one. The table includes 100,000 to 150,000 clones, less than 85% detected once. The material sequenced was PBMCs. The receptors derive from a man in his forties in good health and CMV-seronegative.

V is TRBV5-1 and J is TRBJ2-7; no clear D. Per the germline V gene, CDR1 is SGHRS and CDR2 is YFSETQ. CDR3 size: 13 residues. V shed 0 bases and J shed 7 bases, with 11 bases lying between them. The CDR3 nucleotides are TGCGCCAGCAGCTTGGGAGGTAGCTGGGAGCAGTACTTC. The encoded protein is CASSLGGSWEQYF.

The J gene is TRBJ2-1, the V gene TRBV7-3; possibly TRBD2 for D (5 bases). The germline CDR1 and CDR2 sequences are SGHTA and FQGTGA. With 2 bases removed from V and 0 bases from J, the gap between germline ends came to 14 bases. The CDR3 is 17 residues long. CDR3 sequence (DNA): TGTGCCAGCAGCTTACTAGGTGGCGAGGGCTCCTACAATGAGCAGTTCTTC. Translated: CASSLLGGEGSYNEQFF. Variable domain in full (rest from reference TRBV7-3 and TRBJ2-1): GAGVSQTPSNKVTEKGKYVELRCDPISGHTALYWYRQSLGQGPEFLIYFQGTGAADDSGLPNDRFFAVRPEGSVSTLKIQRTERGDSAVYLCASSLLGGEGSYNEQFFGPGTRLTVL.

The rearrangement uses TRBV27 and TRBJ2-7; 10 nucleotides line up with TRBD1. Germline loops: CDR1 MNHEY, CDR2 SMNVEV (reference sequence). The CDR3 sequence is 14 residues long. V lost 4 bases, J lost 4 bases, and 4 bases stayed unmatched. Written as DNA, the CDR3 is TGTGCCAGCAGTTACGACAGGGGGCCGTACGAGCAGTACTTC. It translates to CASSYDRGPYEQYF.

The chain couples TRBV13 to TRBJ2-1; 9 bases align to TRBD1. CDR1 and CDR2 (germline): PRHDT, FYEKMQ (reference sequence). CDR3 size: 15 residues. Germline trimming cut 6 bases from V and 8 bases from J; bases unmatched to any gene: 11. The CDR3 nucleotides are TGTGCCAGCAGTTTGGGGGGACAGGGCATCCATGAGCAGTTCTTC. It specifies CASSLGGQGIHEQFF. The entire variable domain, with the rest obtained from reference TRBV13 and TRBJ2-1, is as follows: AAGVIQSPRHLIKEKRETATLKCYPIPRHDTVYWYQQGPGQDPQFLISFYEKMQSDKGSIPDRFSAQQFSDYHSELNMSSLELGDSALYFCASSLGGQGIHEQFFGPGTRLTVL.

This clone has just one count. The chain joins TRBV7-9 to TRBJ2-2, with 14 bases matching TRBD2. The junction had 7 bases not matched to a gene; V was cut back by 7 bases and J by 6 bases. Germline V gene lookup returns CDR1 SEHNR and CDR2 FQNEAQ (reference sequence). The length of the CDR3 is 16 residues. The chain's CDR3 is CASTTSGRAGAGELFF. The CDR3 region has the DNA TGTGCCAGCACGACTAGCGGGAGGGCCGGTGCCGGGGAGCTGTTTTTT.

In this sample, this clone turned up a few times. CDR3 residues: CASSEAWSGSNEQYF. The DNA of the CDR3 is TGTGCCAGCAGTGAAGCCTGGAGCGGGAGCAACGAGCAGTACTTC. V gene TRBV6-1 combines with J gene TRBJ2-7; 8 nucleotides align to TRBD2. J gave up 5 bases and V 0 bases, and 6 bases lay outside the gene matches. Germline V gene sequence: CDR1 MNHNS, CDR2 SASEGT. The CDR3 spans 15 residues.

V is TRBV5-1 and J is TRBJ2-3, with D maybe TRBD1 (6 bases). Trimming cost V 3 bases and J 0 bases, with 8 bases left between them. CDR3 length: 14 amino acids. Germline assignment: CDR1 SGHRS and CDR2 YFSETQ. CDR3 protein: CASSSGVSTDTQYF. The CDR3 DNA is TGCGCCAGCAGCTCAGGGGTGAGCACAGATACGCAGTATTTT.

V usage is TRBV27 and J usage is TRBJ1-2, with D tentatively TRBD1 (6 bases). The germline V and J ends were trimmed by 8 bases and 8 bases, with 21 bases remaining between them. CDR1 MNHEY and CDR2 SMNVEV come from the germline V gene (reference sequence). The CDR3 totals 14 residues. The CDR3 loop is CASGTGNPQGGYTF. In DNA, the CDR3 is TGTGCCAGCGGCACAGGGAACCCCCAAGGAGGCTACACCTTC.

The rearrangement links TRBV10-3 to TRBJ2-7, with D perhaps matching TRBD2 (5 bases). The CDR3 contains 14 residues. V was clipped by 6 bases and J by 4 bases, with 16 bases between them. The germline gives CDR1 ENHRY, CDR2 SYGVKD. The CDR3, as DNA: TGTGCCATCAGGAAGACTCTAGAGGGTTACGAGCAGTACTTC. It encodes CAIRKTLEGYEQYF.

The chain carries TRBV30 and TRBJ2-1; D unresolved. The CDR3 length is 12 residues. Germline lookup yields CDR1 GTSNPN and CDR2 SVGIG (reference sequence). The ends were cut back, 4 bases at V and 3 bases at J, with 7 bases in the middle. CDR3 protein: CAWTNGYNEQFF. CDR3 sequence (DNA): TGTGCCTGGACGAACGGCTACAATGAGCAGTTCTTC. Filled out from reference TRBV30 and TRBJ2-1, the complete variable domain reads SQTIHQWPATLVQPVGSPLSLECTVEGTSNPNLYWYRQAAGRGLQLLFYSVGIGQISSEVPQNLSASRPQDRQFILSSKKLLLSDSGFYLCAWTNGYNEQFFGPGTRLTVL.

This chain links TRBV6-6 with TRBJ1-1, with a weak D call TRBD1 (5 bases). CDR1 MNHNY and CDR2 SVGAGI come from the germline V gene (reference sequence). Trimming took 4 bases from V and 10 from J, leaving 19 bases between them. The CDR3 is 14 residues long. CDR3 protein: CASSSPGGRIRAFF. In DNA form, the CDR3 reads TGTGCCAGCAGTTCGCCGGGGGGGAGGATCAGAGCTTTCTTT.

The chain has TRBV7-2 and TRBJ2-5; 7 bases align to TRBD1. V trimming: 0 bases; J trimming: 3 bases; junction bases outside the gene matches: 7. The CDR3 has 16 residues. Germline values: CDR1 SGHTA, CDR2 FQGNSA. CDR3 nucleotides: TGTGCCAGCAGCTTAGCGGGTGGGACAGCCAAAGAGACCCAGTACTTC. Amino acids: CASSLAGGTAKETQYF.

This clone turned up a few times. The chain recombines TRBV29-1 with TRBJ2-5, with TRBD1 matching over 9 bases. The tail of the sequence fits TRBJ2-7 better, so the J call may be wrong. This CDR3 is 12 amino acids long. Looked up from germline, CDR1 is SQVTM and CDR2 is ANQGSEA. In nucleotides, the CDR3 is TGCAGCGTTGGGGGACAGGGATACGAGCAGTACTTC. Residues: CSVGGQGYEQYF.

The V and J genes are TRBV6-1 and TRBJ1-2, with D hard to call. The CDR3 spans 15 residues. The germline V gene encodes CDR1 MNHNS and CDR2 SASEGT. V was trimmed by 5 bases and J by 5 bases, leaving 18 bases between them. Written as DNA, the CDR3 is TGTGCCAGCAGTCCCACGGCGAACGGGGTTTATGGCTACACCTTC. It yields the protein CASSPTANGVYGYTF.

The chain carries TRBV5-4 and TRBJ2-3, with 10 positions matching TRBD2. The CDR3 runs 16 residues. Germline loops: CDR1 SGHNT, CDR2 YYREEE (reference sequence). With V trimmed by 0 bases and J by 3 bases, 4 bases remained unmatched. In DNA, the CDR3 is TGTGCCAGCAGCTTGGCCCCGGGACTAGCGACAGATACGCAGTATTTT. Its protein is CASSLAPGLATDTQYF. Together with reference TRBV5-4 and TRBJ2-3, the CDR3 gives the full variable domain: ETGVTQSPTHLIKTRGQQVTLRCSSQSGHNTVSWYQQALGQGPQFIFQYYREEENGRGNFPPRFSGLQFPNYSSELNVNALELDDSALYLCASSLAPGLATDTQYFGPGTRLTVL.

The CDR3 sequence is CAARYSNSPLHF. The CDR3 nucleotides are TGTGCCGCAAGGTACAGTAATTCACCCCTCCACTTT. The chain uses TRBV30 and TRBJ1-6; D remains unclear. CDR1 is GTSNPN and CDR2 is SVGIG in the germline V gene (reference sequence). V shed 8 bases and J shed 6 bases, with 11 bases lying between them. The CDR3 is made up of 12 amino acids.

This sequence joins TRBV6-1 and TRBJ2-7, with D possibly TRBD2 on 5 matching bases. In germline, CDR1 is MNHNS, CDR2 SASEGT. This CDR3 is 14 amino acids long. V shed 7 bases and J shed 0 bases, with 13 bases lying between them. Here the CDR3 DNA reads TGTGCCAGCATGCCCATACTAGACTCCTACGAGCAGTACTTC. This codes for CASMPILDSYEQYF.

This clone occurred once. The rearrangement joins TRBV7-9 to TRBJ1-5; no definite D call. This CDR3 region has 14 residues. V dropped 2 bases and J dropped 4 bases, with 9 bases sitting between them. Looked up from germline, CDR1 is SEHNR and CDR2 is FQNEAQ (reference sequence). The CDR3 region has the DNA TGTGCCAGCAGCTTAATGGCGGGGAATCAGCCCCAGCATTTT. Translating it yields CASSLMAGNQPQHF.

Here the CDR3 reads CASSPHDRGLDTQYF. The CDR3 coding sequence is TGTGCCAGCTCACCACACGACAGGGGGCTGGATACGCAGTATTTT. This chain joins TRBV28 and TRBJ2-3, with 10 positions matching TRBD1. Losses at the gene ends were 8 bases for V and 6 bases for J; bases not matched to a gene: 11. Germline CDR1 MDHEN, CDR2 SYDVKM. CDR3 length: 15 amino acids.

The rearrangement uses TRBV5-4 and TRBJ2-1; D may be TRBD1 (5 bases). From germline, CDR1 is SGHNT and CDR2 YYREEE (reference sequence). The CDR3 runs to 14 residues. V lost 4 bases and J 2 bases, leaving 10 bases between the germline ends. The CDR3 DNA sequence: TGTGCCAGCAGCAAACAGGCGCCCTACAATGAGCAGTTCTTC. It is translated as CASSKQAPYNEQFF.

The J gene is TRBJ2-1, the V gene TRBV25-1; 8 bases map to TRBD2. The CDR3 totals 16 residues. Germline V gene data show CDR1 as MGHDK and CDR2 as SYGVNS. J was trimmed by 7 bases and V by 2 bases; bases with no gene match: 10. The CDR3 coding sequence is TGTGCCAGCAGTGAAAGCGGGAGAGGTCAAGGAAATGAGCAGTTCTTC. The encoded protein is CASSESGRGQGNEQFF.

This sequence joins TRBV6-4 and TRBJ1-1; maybe TRBD1 (5 bases). Germline V CDR1 and CDR2: MRHNA, SNTAGT. The CDR3 extends over 12 amino acids. The germline V and J ends were trimmed by 0 bases and 11 bases, with 10 bases remaining between them. The CDR3 sequence: CASSDSGGTAFF. CDR3 nucleotide sequence: TGTGCCAGCAGTGACTCTGGGGGGACGGCTTTCTTT.

This clone was counted only a few times. The chain joins TRBV7-2 to TRBJ1-4, with D hard to call. This CDR3 spans 14 amino acids. V dropped 5 bases and J dropped 7 bases, with 14 bases sitting between them. Germline CDR1 is SGHTA and CDR2 is FQGNSA. CDR3 sequence reads: CASSPRREGEKLFF. DNA of the CDR3: TGTGCCAGCAGCCCCCGTAGGGAGGGTGAAAAACTGTTTTTT.